This T cell receptor (beta chain) was sequenced in a study of T cells expressing NK-cell markers. The CDR3 spans 15 residues. Germline CDR1 is SGDLS and CDR2 is YYNGEE. 5'RACE template switching with UMIs produced the TCR beta cDNA. TCRdb reprocessed the 5' RACE reads, with one entry per CDR3 protein and no DNA. The table for this sample gives roughly 390,000 distinct CDR3 sequences. The rearrangement uses TRBV9 and TRBJ2-4; the D gene TCRdb calls, TRBD1, cannot be checked with no DNA. The sample consisted of blood T cells: a sorted CD56 or NKG2C T cell subset, CD4+ or CD8+ T cells, or bulk PBMC T cells (not recorded which). The TCR was taken from a man aged 18 to 69 in good health. The CDR3 sequence: CASSAYGTGKNIQYF.